This T cell receptor (beta chain) was sequenced during a study of radiotherapy plus CTLA-4 blockade in lung cancer. As for the study in general: Disease control reached more than 30%, with objective responses in over 15%.

General study findings and limits: Strongest reported response predictors: early blood clone changes and post-radiation interferon-beta. In blood, after radiotherapy plus ipilimumab, tumor-derived TCR clones expanded.

As to this clone: Its antigen is still unknown.

Germline V gene data show CDR1 as PRHDT and CDR2 as FYEKMQ (reference sequence). The CDR3 contains 13 residues. The ends were cut back, 4 bases at V and 11 bases at J, with 15 bases in the middle. Focal radiation was given together with CTLA-4 blockade (ipilimumab) to patients with chemo-refractory metastatic non-small-cell lung cancer. TCRdb's table, derived via immunoSEQ multiplex PCR, lists solely in-frame clones and lacks some. The repertoire holds about 90,000 clones, with around 86% as singletons. The source was peripheral blood, collected from a patient treated with radiotherapy plus ipilimumab. V gene TRBV13 combines with J gene TRBJ2-1, with D unclear. This receptor was identified in a human donor with non-small cell lung cancer that progressed on radiotherapy plus ipilimumab. DNA for the CDR3: TGTGCCAGCAGCTCCCCCCGCACGCCTCAGCAGTTCTTC. Encoded protein: CASSSPRTPQQFF.